These T cell receptor beta chains were read from a single sample in a study of T-cell memory formation after mild COVID-19. Via MiXCR, TCRdb re-called the 5' RACE reads, giving one row per CDR3 protein. The sample includes fewer than 650,000 distinct CDR3 sequences, 20% to 25% of them seen just once. Sequencing was done on a sample of PBMCs or a T cell subset sorted from them (not recorded which). The receptors stem from an adult woman who had mild COVID-19 (a few samples of this study predate the infection). Cell type and time point are not known. The CDR3 runs from the conserved cysteine through the conserved F or W. D genes are given only for firm matches. The listing skips clone size in some rows; elsewhere it reads once, few, many or a size class.

TRBV29-1	NA	TRBD2	TRBJ2-1	TGCAGCGTTGCAGCGGGAGTGGGCAATGAGCAGTTCTTC	CSVAAGVGNEQFF
TRBV20-1	NA	TRBD2	TRBJ2-1	TGCAGTGCTAGAGATAGTACTAGCGGGAATAGGAGGCAGTTCTTC	CSARDSTSGNRRQFF
TRBV5-1	few	TRBD1	TRBJ2-7	TGCGCCAGCAGCTTGGAGACCAGGGGGCTGAACGAGCAGTACTTC	CASSLETRGLNEQYF
TRBV6-2/TRBV6-3	NA	NA	TRBJ1-4	TGTGCCAGCAGCAAGGGGTCTACTAATGAAAAACTGTTTTTT	CASSKGSTNEKLFF
TRBV6-5	few	NA	TRBJ1-2	TGTGCCAGCAGTTACGCCCCCGAGGGTAATGGCTACACCTTC	CASSYAPEGNGYTF
TRBV11-2	few	NA	TRBJ1-2	TGTGCCAGCAGTACCGGCGCCGGCTATGGCTACACCTTC	CASSTGAGYGYTF
TRBV6-6	few	NA	TRBJ1-4	TGTGCCAGCAGCCCCAGGACAGCTGAAAAACTGTTTTTT	CASSPRTAEKLFF
TRBV19	many	TRBD1	TRBJ1-1	TGTGCCAGTAGTAGTTGGGACAGGGGGAACACTGAAGCTTTCTTT	CASSSWDRGNTEAFF
TRBV12-3/TRBV12-4	few	NA	TRBJ1-2	TGTGCCAGCAGACCGGGGATTAACTATGGCTACACCTTC	CASRPGINYGYTF
TRBV7-9	NA	NA	TRBJ1-2	TGTGCCAGCAGCTTTAAGGGGCAAGGCTACACCTTC	CASSFKGQGYTF
TRBV5-1	once	NA	TRBJ1-1	TGCGCCAGCAGCTTGGGAGGGGGATACGCTGAAGCTTTCTTT	CASSLGGGYAEAFF
TRBV24-1	NA	TRBD2	TRBJ2-7	TGTGCCACCAGTGATGGGGGGGTCGCCTACGAGCAGTACTTC	CATSDGGVAYEQYF
TRBV20-1	NA	NA	TRBJ2-2	TGCAGTGCTGACCCGGGCACCGGGGAGCTGTTTTTT	CSADPGTGELFF
TRBV5-1	few	TRBD2	TRBJ2-1	TGCGCCAGCAGCAGAGAACTAGCGACTGGGGGGAATGAGCAGTTCTTC	CASSRELATGGNEQFF
TRBV24-1	few	TRBD2	TRBJ2-3	TGTGCCACCAGTGATTTGACGTCGGCGGGAGGGGCGACAGATACGCAGTATTTT	CATSDLTSAGGATDTQYF